Sequencing of this T cell receptor beta chain was carried out in a study of blood T cell repertoires in COVID-19. Study in general: COVID-19 samples from acute and convalescent phases originated in the United States, Italy and Spain. T cells, B-cell-depleted T cells, or PBMCs provided the cDNA or gDNA that served as material.

Original processing notes: Reference gene primer amplification yielded estimated nucleated cell counts. Data came from immunoSEQ multiplex PCR; TCRdb stores just in-frame clones and leaves some out. V and J calls and clone size are those listed in that table; D and trimming were worked out from the DNA. The sample shows 250,000 to 300,000 clones, approximately 92% of them seen only once. The CDR3 sequence is 15 residues long. Per the germline V gene, CDR1 is SGDLS and CDR2 is YYNGEE. Trimming took 5 bases from V and 5 from J; bases not matched to a gene: 8. Source material: peripheral blood. The sequence was obtained from a woman between 35 and 50 years old who had recovered from COVID-19. The chain joins TRBV9 to TRBJ2-5; TRBD1 aligns across 11 bases. CDR3 in amino acids: CASRPGQGAGETQYF. The DNA of the CDR3 is TGTGCCAGCAGACCTGGACAGGGGGCAGGGGAGACCCAGTACTTC. Complete variable domain (other parts from reference TRBV9 and TRBJ2-5): DSGVTQTPKHLITATGQRVTLRCSPRSGDLSVYWYQQSLDQGLQFLIQYYNGEERAKGNILERFSAQQFPDLHSELNLSSLELGDSALYFCASRPGQGAGETQYFGPGTRLLVL.